One T cell receptor beta chain is described in this entry. The ends were cut back, 6 bases at V and 6 bases at J, with 12 bases in the middle. CDR1 MNHEY and CDR2 SMNVEV come from the germline V gene (reference sequence). This CDR3 is 12 amino acids long. The PCR employed 60 Vbeta primers together with 13 Jbeta primers. Sequencing used immunoSEQ multiplex PCR; TCRdb keeps in-frame clones, though not all of them. The table lists 160,000 or so clones, roughly 79% of them singletons, with about 1% in the top ten. The sample is drawn from a study of cytomegalovirus exposure and HLA in healthy donors. The TCR originated in a woman aged 40 to 49 in good health and CMV-seronegative. V gene TRBV27 combines with J gene TRBJ2-7; D ambiguous. Sequencing was carried out using PBMCs. The CDR3 DNA sequence: TGTGCCAGCAGCCCTTCGAACGGCGAGCAGTACTTC. The encoded protein is CASSPSNGEQYF.